These 25 T cell receptor beta chains share one sample of origin, sequenced in a study of cytomegalovirus exposure and HLA in healthy donors. The PCR made use of 60 Vbeta and 13 Jbeta primers. Clones were sequenced by immunoSEQ multiplex PCR, and TCRdb holds only the in-frame ones, with some missing. This sample's clone table lists tens of thousands of clones. The sample consisted of PBMCs. These TCRs come from a woman under 40 in good health and CMV-seropositive.

The chain joins TRBV29-1 to TRBJ1-2, with 11 bases lining up with TRBD1. Germline V gene data show CDR1 as SQVTM and CDR2 as ANQGSEA. With V trimmed by 6 bases and J by 4 bases, 13 bases remained unmatched. The CDR3 is 16 residues long. The CDR3 spells CSVEDRGPHLGYGYTF. In nucleotides, the CDR3 is TGCAGCGTCGAGGACAGGGGGCCCCATCTAGGCTATGGCTACACCTTC.

The chain employs TRBV29-1 and TRBJ1-1, with 9 nucleotides matching TRBD1. Germline V gives CDR1 SQVTM, CDR2 ANQGSEA. The CDR3 totals 14 residues. V gave up 0 bases and J gave up 2 bases; unmatched junction bases: 1. CDR3 amino acids: CSVEEDRGNTEAFF. DNA of the CDR3: TGCAGCGTTGAAGAGGACAGGGGAAACACTGAAGCTTTCTTT.

The chain links TRBV7-2 to TRBJ2-7, with 7 bases identical to TRBD1. The CDR3 is made up of 14 amino acids. Unmatched junction bases numbered 2, after V lost 3 bases and J lost 0 bases. CDR1 is SGHTA and CDR2 is FQGNSA in the germline V gene. Written as DNA, the CDR3 is TGTGCCAGCAGCTTGACAGGGAGCTCCTACGAGCAGTACTTC. This translates into CASSLTGSSYEQYF.

The V gene is TRBV15, the J gene TRBJ1-5, with TRBD1 as a possible D gene (5 bases). The V gene's germline CDR1 is LNHNV and CDR2 YYDKDF (reference sequence). The CDR3 is 14 residues long. The V gene lost 8 bases and the J gene lost 11 bases, with 22 bases spanning the gap. CDR3 protein: CATGAVEDGGAQHF. CDR3 nucleotides: TGTGCCACCGGGGCGGTAGAGGACGGAGGGGCCCAGCATTTT. Combining the CDR3 with reference TRBV15 and TRBJ1-5 gives the whole variable domain DAMVIQNPRYQVTQFGKPVTLSCSQTLNHNVMYWYQQKSSQAPKLLFHYYDKDFNNEADTPDNFQSRRPNTSFCFLDIRSPGLGDTAMYLCATGAVEDGGAQHFGDGTRLSIL.

V usage is TRBV11-2 and J usage is TRBJ2-6; 10 bases match TRBD1. This CDR3 comprises 19 residues. J was trimmed by 1 base and V by 5 bases; bases with no gene match: 11. Germline CDR1 reads SGHAT; CDR2 reads FQNNGV. CDR3 sequence reads: CASSTSRGDRGSGANVLTF. The CDR3 nucleotides read TGTGCCAGCAGCACTTCGAGGGGGGACAGGGGTTCTGGGGCCAACGTCCTGACTTTC. Complete variable domain (other parts from reference TRBV11-2 and TRBJ2-6): EAGVAQSPRYKIIEKRQSVAFWCNPISGHATLYWYQQILGQGPKLLIQFQNNGVVDDSQLPKDRFSAERLKGVDSTLKIQPAKLEDSAVYLCASSTSRGDRGSGANVLTFGAGSRLTVL.

This chain connects TRBV7-9 to TRBJ1-1, with TRBD1 matching over 7 bases. The CDR3 contains 15 residues. Trimming cost V 5 bases and J 5 bases; bases outside gene matches: 11. Germline assignment: CDR1 SEHNR and CDR2 FQNEAQ (reference sequence). CDR3 residues: CASSPGTAGGTEAFF. The CDR3 DNA is TGTGCCAGCAGCCCAGGGACAGCTGGTGGGACTGAAGCTTTCTTT.

The CDR3 DNA reads TGTGCCAGCAGCCAAGAAGGACATCGGAACACTGAAGCTTTCTTT. Amino acids: CASSQEGHRNTEAFF. This chain uses TRBV14 with TRBJ1-1; weak D call: TRBD1 (5 bases). Trimming left V 0 bases short and J 1 base short, with 9 bases between. The CDR3 has 15 amino acids. The germline gives CDR1 SGHDN, CDR2 FVKESK.

V usage is TRBV7-8 and J usage is TRBJ1-5, with 7 bases that match TRBD1. Germline CDR1 is SGHVS and CDR2 is FQNEAQ. The CDR3 length is 14 residues. V was clipped by 3 bases and J by 7 bases; unmatched bases: 6. The CDR3 nucleotides are TGTGCCAGCAGCTTCGACAGGGTCGGCCAGCCCCAGCATTTT. Encoded protein: CASSFDRVGQPQHF.

This sequence joins TRBV5-1 and TRBJ2-5; TRBD2 is a possible D gene (6 bases). The V gene's germline CDR1 is SGHRS and CDR2 YFSETQ. With 1 base removed from V and 4 bases from J, the gap between germline ends came to 8 bases. The CDR3 sequence is 13 residues long. The CDR3 coding sequence is TGCGCCAGCAGCTTGAAGGGAGGAGAGACCCAGTACTTC. Residues: CASSLKGGETQYF.

This chain uses TRBV6-1 with TRBJ2-5; possibly TRBD2 for D (5 bases). Germline assignment: CDR1 MNHNS and CDR2 SASEGT. The CDR3 length is 18 residues. V lost 2 bases, J lost 7 bases, and 26 bases lay in between. CDR3 DNA sequence: TGTGCCAGCAGTGAATCCTATAACGGAGGCCCGAAGGTGCGGACCCAGTACTTC. This codes for CASSESYNGGPKVRTQYF.

V usage is TRBV6-6 and J usage is TRBJ2-3, with D perhaps matching TRBD2 (6 bases). CDR3 length: 13 amino acids. V shed 9 bases and J shed 6 bases, with 16 bases lying between them. Germline V lookup: CDR1 MNHNY, CDR2 SVGAGI (reference sequence). The CDR3 DNA reads TGTGCCAGGGGCGGGGCCTCACGGGATACGCAGTATTTT. Translation gives CARGGASRDTQYF.

This rearrangement joins TRBV5-1 to TRBJ1-4; D ambiguous. The CDR3 sequence is 14 residues long. V shed 0 bases and J shed 8 bases, with 11 bases lying between them. The germline V gene has CDR1 SGHRS and CDR2 YFSETQ. The CDR3 is CASSLVWEEEKLFF. The CDR3 coding sequence is TGCGCCAGCAGCTTGGTATGGGAGGAAGAAAAACTGTTTTTT.

This chain links TRBV14 with TRBJ1-3; D unclear. Germline loops: CDR1 SGHDN, CDR2 FVKESK. The CDR3 runs 16 residues. The ends were cut back, 0 bases at V and 0 bases at J, with 9 bases in the middle. The CDR3 DNA reads as TGTGCCAGCAGCCAAGATCTGAGGTTCTCTGGAAACACCATATATTTT. This codes for CASSQDLRFSGNTIYF.

This rearrangement joins TRBV29-1 to TRBJ2-1; 9 positions match TRBD1. CDR1 is SQVTM and CDR2 is ANQGSEA in the germline V gene. The CDR3 covers 16 residues. J was trimmed by 4 bases and V by 4 bases; bases with no gene match: 11. CDR3 in DNA: TGCAGCGTTGGAATACAGGGGGCTGACGTTTACAATGAGCAGTTCTTC. Encoded protein: CSVGIQGADVYNEQFF.

The rearrangement joins TRBV18 to TRBJ2-3; 7 positions match TRBD1. The CDR3 runs to 15 residues. Trimming removed 1 base from V and 1 base from J; junction bases left unmatched: 2. Germline V lookup: CDR1 KGHSH, CDR2 LQKENI. For the CDR3, the DNA is TGTGCCAGCTCACCACGGACAGGTGGCACAGATACGCAGTATTTT. Protein: CASSPRTGGTDTQYF.

The chain is built from TRBV25-1 and TRBJ1-2; D is ambiguous. The germline V and J ends were trimmed by 3 bases and 3 bases, with 11 bases remaining between them. The CDR3 runs to 14 residues. Germline V gene data show CDR1 as MGHDK and CDR2 as SYGVNS. CDR3 nucleotide sequence: TGTGCCAGCAGTGATACGAGCGGGTACTATGGCTACACCTTC. Amino acids: CASSDTSGYYGYTF.

The CDR3 loop is CASTPRDRPVGNEQFF. The DNA for the CDR3 is TGTGCCAGCACCCCCCGGGACAGACCGGTAGGCAATGAGCAGTTCTTC. This chain links TRBV19 with TRBJ2-1; TRBD1 matches 7 bases. Looked up from germline, CDR1 is LNHDA and CDR2 is SQIVND (reference sequence). The CDR3 length is 16 residues. Trimming took 9 bases from V and 6 from J; bases not matched to a gene: 17.

J is TRBJ1-2 and V is TRBV6-1; 7 nucleotides match TRBD1. The trim removed 3 bases at V and 8 bases at J, leaving 9 bases unmatched. Germline CDR1 MNHNS, CDR2 SASEGT. CDR3 length: 14 residues. CDR3 loop: CASSDNRGVRGYTF. Here the CDR3 DNA reads TGTGCCAGCAGTGATAACAGGGGAGTGCGGGGCTACACCTTC.

J is TRBJ2-3 and V is TRBV9; D may be TRBD2 (6 bases). The CDR3 consists of 15 residues. Trimming removed 3 bases at V and 2 bases at J, with 13 bases between. Per the germline V gene, CDR1 is SGDLS and CDR2 is YYNGEE. DNA of the CDR3: TGTGCCAGCAGCGCCAATACTAGCCCCACAGATACGCAGTATTTT. Protein: CASSANTSPTDTQYF.

This chain uses TRBV7-9 with TRBJ2-3, with 11 bases matching TRBD1. Germline lookup yields CDR1 SEHNR and CDR2 FQNEAQ (reference sequence). The ends lost 4 bases at V and 3 bases at J; junction bases unmatched: 0. The CDR3 sequence is 14 residues long. CDR3: CASSWDRGTDTQYF. CDR3 sequence (DNA): TGTGCCAGCAGCTGGGACAGGGGGACAGATACGCAGTATTTT.

The chain employs TRBV4-1 and TRBJ2-1; maybe TRBD2 (5 bases). Germline CDR1 and CDR2: MGHRA and YSYEKL. The CDR3 is 11 residues long. The V end lost 1 base, the J end lost 10 bases, and 5 bases lay between the germline ends. The CDR3, as DNA: TGCGCCAGCAGCCAAGGAGGGGAGCAGTTCTTC. Protein: CASSQGGEQFF.

The genes are TRBV25-1 and TRBJ2-7; 10 nucleotides match TRBD2. The CDR3 covers 18 residues. Germline V CDR1 and CDR2: MGHDK, SYGVNS. The trim removed 4 bases at V and 0 bases at J, leaving 12 bases unmatched. The CDR3 region has the DNA TGTGCCAGCAGTGCTCACCCTGGACTAGCGGAAAGCTCCTACGAGCAGTACTTC. Residues: CASSAHPGLAESSYEQYF.

This sequence joins TRBV2 and TRBJ1-6; 9 bases fit TRBD1. The J segment lost 8 bases and the V segment lost 6 bases, leaving 14 bases of the junction unmatched. This CDR3 comprises 17 residues. Looked up from germline, CDR1 is SNHLY and CDR2 is FYNNEI. In DNA, the CDR3 is TGTGCCAGCAGCCCTATAAGGACAGGGGTGGGCGATTCACCCCTCCACTTT. Its translation: CASSPIRTGVGDSPLHF.

This rearrangement joins TRBV10-1 to TRBJ2-7, with 11 nucleotides matching TRBD2. Germline-derived CDR1 and CDR2 are WNHNN and SYGVQD (reference sequence). J gave up 4 bases and V 2 bases, and 7 bases lay outside the gene matches. There are 16 residues in the CDR3. In DNA form, the CDR3 reads TGCGCCAGCAGTGAGGGGTTCGGGACTAGCGGATACGAGCAGTACTTC. Translation: CASSEGFGTSGYEQYF.

This chain connects TRBV4-2 to TRBJ2-2; 10 bases map to TRBD2. CDR3 length equals 17 residues. CDR1 is LGHNA, CDR2 YNFKEQ, per germline. V shed 0 bases and J 6 bases; nucleotides not matched to a gene: 7. As DNA, the CDR3 is TGTGCCAGCAGCCAAGAAAGAGCGGGGGGGAGGGCCGGGGAGCTGTTTTTT. Protein sequence: CASSQERAGGRAGELFF.